These 4 T cell receptor beta chains came from one sample sequenced in a study of radiation and T cells in renal cell carcinoma. Sample time point: blood 4 weeks post-SBRT, at nephrectomy. As to treatment: 15 Gy SBRT to primary tumor, nephrectomy 4 weeks later. Some clones are missing from TCRdb's copy, which holds only in-frame ones; the method was immunoSEQ multiplex PCR. The sample has about 90,000 clones, roughly 80% seen once. This specimen was blood, taken from a patient whose treatment included radiotherapy and nephrectomy. The receptor set was obtained from a man aged 45-65 years with renal cell carcinoma.

V is TRBV6-5 and J is TRBJ1-1, with 9 bases fitting TRBD1. The trim removed 4 bases at V and 3 bases at J, leaving 0 bases unmatched. This CDR3 has 13 residues. Germline V lookup: CDR1 MNHEY, CDR2 SVGAGI. The CDR3 spells CASSWTGDTEAFF. The CDR3 DNA sequence: TGTGCCAGCAGTTGGACAGGGGACACTGAAGCTTTCTTT.

V usage is TRBV19 and J usage is TRBJ1-1; 7 bases match TRBD1. The length of the CDR3 is 15 residues. CDR1 is LNHDA and CDR2 is SQIVND in the germline V gene (reference sequence). V gave up 5 bases and J gave up 9 bases; unmatched junction bases: 15. The CDR3 region has the DNA TGTGCCAGTAGTCTAATGTGGCAGGGGGTAAGCCAAGCTTTCTTT. The encoded protein is CASSLMWQGVSQAFF.

The V call is TRBV18, the J call TRBJ2-7, with a possible D match to TRBD2 (7 bases). The germline V gene has CDR1 KGHSH and CDR2 LQKENI. CDR3 size: 15 residues. Trimming took off 3 bases at V and 3 bases at J, with 15 bases between the two ends. The CDR3 spells CASSPPQGGGYEQYF. CDR3 DNA sequence: TGTGCCAGCTCACCCCCGCAGGGAGGGGGCTACGAGCAGTACTTC.

The chain uses TRBV27 and TRBJ1-3; D is unclear. The length of the CDR3 is 12 residues. Germline-derived CDR1 and CDR2 are MNHEY and SMNVEV (reference sequence). V was clipped by 7 bases and J by 4 bases, with 8 bases between them. The CDR3 DNA reads TGTGCCAGCAAGTTTCGGGGAAACACCATATATTTT. Residues: CASKFRGNTIYF.